A single sample gave rise to the 3 T cell receptor beta chains below, sequenced in a study of breast tumors, draining lymph nodes, adjacent tissues (TCRdb year 2016). Library prep was done by multiplex PCR. TCRdb lists the instrument as Illumina HiSeq 2000. TCRdb ran its own pipeline on the public reads, namely fastp trimming at Q25 and MiXCR clone calling, and kept in-frame beta chains. When rows share a CDR3 protein, they turn into one entry using the most common DNA and genes. For this sample there are over 20,000 distinct CDR3 sequences; approximately 32% appear just once. In total, the top ten clones hold around 10% of the sample. The sample was breast tumor tissue. These receptor sequences come from a female donor with breast cancer. Some clones in this sample may be carry-over from other donors' samples.

This clonotype was observed many times. The rearrangement joins TRBV28 to TRBJ2-7; 7 bases are shared with TRBD1. Losses at the gene ends were 6 bases for V and 3 bases for J; bases not matched to a gene: 2. Germline-derived CDR1 and CDR2 are MDHEN and SYDVKM. This CDR3 contains 12 residues. CDR3 protein: CASSQGDYEQYF. CDR3 nucleotides: TGTGCCAGCAGCCAGGGGGACTACGAGCAGTACTTC. Looking up the rest from reference TRBV28 and TRBJ2-7 gives the full variable domain: DVKVTQSSRYLVKRTGEKVFLECVQDMDHENMFWYRQDPGLGLRLIYFSYDVKMKEKGDIPEGYSVSREKKERFSLILESASTNQTSMYLCASSQGDYEQYFGPGTRLTVT.

The genes are TRBV20-1 and TRBJ2-7; TRBD2 matches 12 bases. This CDR3 has 14 amino acids. V was clipped by 3 bases and J by 2 bases; unmatched bases: 2. Germline V gene data show CDR1 as DFQATT and CDR2 as SNEGSKA (reference sequence). DNA of the CDR3: TGCAGTGCTAGCGGACTAGCGGGGCCCTACGAGCAGTACTTC. Protein sequence: CSASGLAGPYEQYF.

This clonotype occurred once. A much larger clone lies a single base off, so this may be a read error. V usage is TRBV30 and J usage is TRBJ1-2; D might be TRBD1 (6 bases). The CDR3 covers 17 residues. Germline V lookup: CDR1 GTSNPN, CDR2 SVGIG (reference sequence). V dropped 0 bases and J dropped 7 bases, with 24 bases sitting between them. CDR3 protein: CAWSVKWGAGASCGYTF. The CDR3 nucleotides are TGTGCCTGGAGTGTAAAGTGGGGGGCAGGGGCCTCTTGTGGCTACACCTTC.